These 28 T cell receptor beta chains were all obtained from the same sample, sequenced in a study of blood T cell repertoires in COVID-19 (dated by TCRdb to about 2020). Preparation of the library involved the immunoSEQ multiplex PCR assay. Sourced from immuneACCESS, this table was stored by TCRdb with only in-frame sequences that have V and J called. A share of the clones is absent; for the studies checked, an unresolved V gene accounts for under half, and the remainder has no known explanation. A total of 150,000 to 200,000 clones appear in this sample, 85% to 90% of them only once. The top ten clones comprise approximately 12% of the sample. The sequenced sample was peripheral blood. Source of these receptors: a woman in her 70s with COVID-19, enrolled during active disease.

The DNA of the CDR3 is TGTGCCAGCACCTTTATGGACAGGGTCTACAATGAGCAGTTCTTC. Its protein product is CASTFMDRVYNEQFF. The genes are TRBV6-5 and TRBJ2-1; 8 bases map to TRBD1. Germline V gives CDR1 MNHEY, CDR2 SVGAGI. The J segment lost 3 bases and the V segment lost 7 bases, leaving 8 bases of the junction unmatched. This CDR3 has 15 amino acids.

The chain carries TRBV19 and TRBJ1-5; a possible D gene is TRBD1 (5 bases). CDR3 length: 15 amino acids. V dropped 0 bases and J dropped 7 bases, with 13 bases sitting between them. CDR1 is LNHDA, CDR2 SQIVND, per germline (reference sequence). CDR3 sequence: CASSIDQEGRQPQHF. CDR3 bases: TGTGCCAGTAGTATAGATCAGGAGGGGCGACAGCCCCAGCATTTT.

The gene calls are TRBV19 and TRBJ1-6; 9 bases are a match to TRBD1. CDR1 LNHDA and CDR2 SQIVND come from the germline V gene (reference sequence). V dropped 7 bases and J dropped 4; count of bases not matched to a gene: 5. The CDR3 covers 15 residues. CDR3 loop: CASTGQGIYNSPLHF. CDR3 bases: TGTGCCAGTACCGGACAGGGGATTTATAATTCACCCCTCCACTTT. Variable domain in full (rest from reference TRBV19 and TRBJ1-6): DGGITQSPKYLFRKEGQNVTLSCEQNLNHDAMYWYRQDPGQGLRLIYYSQIVNDFQKGDIAEGYSVSREKKESFPLTVTSAQKNPTAFYLCASTGQGIYNSPLHFGNGTRLTVT.

The rearrangement joins TRBV15 to TRBJ2-7; 8 nucleotides agree with TRBD1. Germline V CDR1 and CDR2: LNHNV, YYDKDF (reference sequence). Unmatched junction bases numbered 6, after V lost 1 base and J lost 4 bases. The CDR3 covers 15 residues. The chain's CDR3 is CATSRVGQGAYEQYF. As DNA, the CDR3 is TGTGCCACCAGCAGAGTTGGGCAGGGGGCATACGAGCAGTACTTC.

The chain couples TRBV3-1 (or the pseudogene TRBV3-2) to TRBJ2-5; D might be TRBD2 (6 bases). Trimming stripped 4 bases from V and 2 bases from J, with 8 bases between. The V gene's germline CDR1 is LGHDT and CDR2 YNNKEL (reference sequence). The CDR3 consists of 13 residues. CDR3 in DNA: TGTGCCAGCAGCCGGGGGGTTCAAGAGACCCAGTACTTC. It is translated as CASSRGVQETQYF.

This chain connects TRBV25-1 to TRBJ2-5, with D tentatively TRBD1 (5 bases). This CDR3 region has 14 residues. The V end lost 2 bases, the J end lost 1 base, and 8 bases lay between the germline ends. Per germline, CDR1 MGHDK and CDR2 SYGVNS. The CDR3 spells CASSEQGGQETQYF. CDR3 nucleotides: TGTGCCAGCAGTGAACAGGGCGGCCAAGAGACCCAGTACTTC.

A few counts support this clone. Other DNA sequences within the sample encode an identical CDR3. The rearrangement joins TRBV4-1 to TRBJ2-7, with 12 bases identical to TRBD2. The J segment lost 5 bases and the V segment lost 0 bases, leaving 8 bases of the junction unmatched. The length of the CDR3 is 17 residues. Per germline, CDR1 MGHRA and CDR2 YSYEKL. The CDR3 DNA sequence: TGCGCCAGCAGCCAAGAACCGGGGACTAGCGGGTTTAACGAGCAGTACTTC. It is translated as CASSQEPGTSGFNEQYF.

This clone was detected only once. The chain recombines TRBV2 with TRBJ2-1, with 9 nucleotides matching TRBD1. CDR3 length equals 16 residues. Germline V CDR1 and CDR2: SNHLY, FYNNEI. V lost 6 bases, J lost 2 bases, and 8 bases stayed unmatched. The DNA of the CDR3 is TGTGCCAGCAGGGGGGGTACAGGGGGCCCCTACAATGAGCAGTTCTTC. Protein: CASRGGTGGPYNEQFF.

The chain uses TRBV7-3 and TRBJ2-1, with 12 bases that match TRBD2. Looked up from germline, CDR1 is SGHTA and CDR2 is FQGTGA. V lost 2 bases and J lost 7; bases outside the gene matches: 6. CDR3 size: 16 residues. The CDR3 loop reads CASSLLGTSGLNEQFF. Here the CDR3 DNA reads TGTGCCAGCAGCTTATTGGGGACTAGCGGGTTGAATGAGCAGTTCTTC.

V usage is TRBV5-1 and J usage is TRBJ2-1; 8 bases align to TRBD2. J gave up 7 bases and V 4 bases, and 4 bases lay outside the gene matches. The CDR3 consists of 13 residues. Germline V gene sequence: CDR1 SGHRS, CDR2 YFSETQ. The CDR3 reads CASSMGLENEQFF. In nucleotides, the CDR3 is TGCGCCAGCAGCATGGGACTAGAAAATGAGCAGTTCTTC.

The J gene is TRBJ2-1, the V gene TRBV7-9; D not certain. This CDR3 is built from 12 residues. V lost 2 bases and J lost 6, with 5 bases in between. Germline assignment: CDR1 SEHNR and CDR2 FQNEAQ (reference sequence). CDR3 amino acids: CASSLSVNEQFF. The CDR3 DNA follows: TGTGCCAGCAGCTTATCGGTCAATGAGCAGTTCTTC.

V is TRBV18 and J is TRBJ2-2, with D perhaps TRBD2 (5 bases). Germline V gives CDR1 KGHSH, CDR2 LQKENI. V was pared by 3 bases and J by 4 bases, with 9 bases between. There are 14 residues in the CDR3. The CDR3 protein is CASSPPGGTGELFF. The CDR3 DNA reads as TGTGCCAGCTCACCGCCAGGAGGCACCGGGGAGCTGTTTTTT.

The rearrangement links TRBV2 to TRBJ2-7; TRBD1 agrees at 9 bases. The germline gives CDR1 SNHLY, CDR2 FYNNEI. V shed 4 bases, J shed 3 bases, and the junction held 4 bases outside the gene matches. This CDR3 is built from 14 residues. CDR3: CASSVKTGGYEQYF. The CDR3 nucleotides read TGTGCCAGCAGTGTAAAGACAGGGGGCTACGAGCAGTACTTC.

The gene calls are TRBV5-1 and TRBJ2-1; TRBD2 aligns across 12 bases. This CDR3 is built from 17 residues. V gave up 4 bases and J gave up 6 bases; unmatched junction bases: 11. Germline V gives CDR1 SGHRS, CDR2 YFSETQ. The CDR3, as DNA: TGCGCCAGCAGCAACGGACTAGCGGGAAAAGAGGGCAATGAGCAGTTCTTC. The encoded protein is CASSNGLAGKEGNEQFF.

DNA for the CDR3: TGTGCCAGCAGTGTTATGAGGGGGCATCAGCCCCAGCATTTT. Its translation is CASSVMRGHQPQHF. V is TRBV2 and J is TRBJ1-5, with TRBD1 matching 7 bases. Germline V CDR1 and CDR2: SNHLY, FYNNEI. V shed 4 bases and J 5 bases; nucleotides not matched to a gene: 5. The CDR3 loop spans 14 amino acids.

The CDR3 DNA follows: TGTGCCAGCGGCCGGGACAATAGCAATCAGCCCCAGCATTTT. Protein product: CASGRDNSNQPQHF. V usage is TRBV6-5 and J usage is TRBJ1-5; tentative D call: TRBD1 (6 bases). CDR1 is MNHEY, CDR2 SVGAGI, per germline. Trimming removed 8 bases from V and 0 bases from J, with 11 bases in between. This CDR3 is built from 14 residues.

The chain is built from TRBV11-2 and TRBJ1-2; TRBD1 is a possible D gene (6 bases). V lost 3 bases and J lost 6, with 17 bases in between. CDR3 length equals 15 residues. The germline gives CDR1 SGHAT, CDR2 FQNNGV. The CDR3 reads CASSLGGGARNGYTF. For the CDR3, the DNA is TGTGCCAGCAGCTTGGGAGGGGGGGCGCGGAATGGCTACACCTTC.

The rearrangement uses TRBV27 and TRBJ1-4; D perhaps matches TRBD1 (5 bases). V lost 6 bases and J lost 4, with 15 bases in between. This CDR3 region has 15 residues. Germline V gene sequence: CDR1 MNHEY, CDR2 SMNVEV (reference sequence). The CDR3: CASSPGDRFNEKLFF. CDR3 DNA: TGTGCCAGCAGCCCCGGCGACAGATTTAATGAAAAACTGTTTTTT.

The chain carries TRBV28 and TRBJ2-1; D is possibly TRBD2 (6 bases). CDR1 MDHEN and CDR2 SYDVKM come from the germline V gene. This CDR3 has 16 residues. The V and J ends lost 2 bases and 9 bases respectively, with 20 bases between them. The DNA for the CDR3 is TGTGCCAGCAGTTTAATAACGGGAGTACCCCTCGGTGAGCAGTTCTTC. Translating gives CASSLITGVPLGEQFF. The full variable domain, its missing parts supplied by reference TRBV28 and TRBJ2-1, is DVKVTQSSRYLVKRTGEKVFLECVQDMDHENMFWYRQDPGLGLRLIYFSYDVKMKEKGDIPEGYSVSREKKERFSLILESASTNQTSMYLCASSLITGVPLGEQFFGPGTRLTVL.

CDR3 residues: CASSSRRAGAIDTQYF. The CDR3 DNA follows: TGTGCCAGCAGCTCCCGAAGAGCGGGAGCGATAGATACGCAGTATTTT. The rearrangement joins TRBV7-2 to TRBJ2-3, with 8 nucleotides matching TRBD2. The trim removed 4 bases at V and 5 bases at J, leaving 11 bases unmatched. CDR1 and CDR2 from the germline V gene are SGHTA and FQGNSA. The CDR3 loop spans 16 amino acids. Looking up the rest from reference TRBV7-2 and TRBJ2-3 gives the full variable domain: GAGVSQSPSNKVTEKGKDVELRCDPISGHTALYWYRQSLGQGLEFLIYFQGNSAPDKSGLPSDRFSAERTGGSVSTLTIQRTQQEDSAVYLCASSSRRAGAIDTQYFGPGTRLTVL.

V is TRBV28 and J is TRBJ1-6; D possibly corresponds to TRBD1 (5 bases). V was clipped by 7 bases and J by 12 bases, with 10 bases between them. CDR3 length: 11 residues. Germline V CDR1 and CDR2: MDHEN, SYDVKM. DNA for the CDR3: TGTGCCAGCAACCCGGGGGAACCCCTCCACTTT. This gives the protein CASNPGEPLHF. Full variable domain (rest looked up from reference TRBV28 and TRBJ1-6): DVKVTQSSRYLVKRTGEKVFLECVQDMDHENMFWYRQDPGLGLRLIYFSYDVKMKEKGDIPEGYSVSREKKERFSLILESASTNQTSMYLCASNPGEPLHFGNGTRLTVT.

The V gene is TRBV6-1, the J gene TRBJ1-5; no reliable D call. Trimming shortened V by 2 bases and J by 0 bases, and 5 bases separated the two germline ends. Looked up from germline, CDR1 is MNHNS and CDR2 is SASEGT. The CDR3 extends over 14 amino acids. CDR3 amino acids: CASSETFSNQPQHF. Written as DNA, the CDR3 is TGTGCCAGCAGTGAAACATTTAGCAATCAGCCCCAGCATTTT.

The gene calls are TRBV4-2 and TRBJ1-1, with 10 bases aligning to TRBD1. Germline CDR1 and CDR2: LGHNA and YNFKEQ. The ends lost 4 bases at V and 0 bases at J; junction bases unmatched: 11. This CDR3 comprises 18 residues. Here the CDR3 DNA reads TGTGCCAGCAGCCGCCCGGGACAGGGGCAGGGAGTGAACACTGAAGCTTTCTTT. This gives the protein CASSRPGQGQGVNTEAFF.

This chain links TRBV10-3 with TRBJ1-2, with D uncertain. V dropped 4 bases and J dropped 1 base, with 10 bases sitting between them. Germline lookup yields CDR1 ENHRY and CDR2 SYGVKD. The CDR3 is made up of 14 amino acids. CDR3 in DNA: TGTGCCATCAGTGGGGTAGAGGTTAACTATGGCTACACCTTC. Translation gives CAISGVEVNYGYTF.

This rearrangement joins TRBV15 to TRBJ2-1, with 8 bases identical to TRBD1. Per germline, CDR1 LNHNV and CDR2 YYDKDF (reference sequence). J lost 3 bases, V lost 3 bases, and 1 base had no gene match. The CDR3 length is 14 residues. In DNA, the CDR3 is TGTGCCACCAGCAGGGACAGGGTCTACAATGAGCAGTTCTTC. This encodes CATSRDRVYNEQFF.

The chain combines TRBV11-3 with TRBJ1-3; D gene unclear. V lost 0 bases to trimming and J lost 3 bases, with 12 bases between them. CDR1 SGHNT and CDR2 YENEEA come from the germline V gene. The CDR3 runs to 16 residues. This chain's CDR3 is CASSLESAGGGNTIYF. The CDR3, as DNA: TGTGCCAGCAGCTTAGAATCGGCGGGAGGTGGAAACACCATATATTTT.

This chain connects TRBV2 to TRBJ1-2; 8 positions match TRBD1. Germline values: CDR1 SNHLY, CDR2 FYNNEI. V shed 2 bases and J 5 bases; nucleotides not matched to a gene: 4. This CDR3 has 14 amino acids. The CDR3 is CASSEQGASYGYTF. The CDR3 DNA reads as TGTGCCAGCAGTGAACAGGGGGCCTCGTATGGCTACACCTTC.

The chain recombines TRBV15 with TRBJ2-5; tentative D call: TRBD2 (5 bases). The CDR3 is 17 residues long. With 5 bases removed from V and 0 bases from J, the gap between germline ends came to 19 bases. Germline CDR1 reads LNHNV; CDR2 reads YYDKDF (reference sequence). CDR3 DNA: TGTGCCACCAGCCTGATAAGGAGAGGGCGAAACCAAGAGACCCAGTACTTC. Encoded protein: CATSLIRRGRNQETQYF.